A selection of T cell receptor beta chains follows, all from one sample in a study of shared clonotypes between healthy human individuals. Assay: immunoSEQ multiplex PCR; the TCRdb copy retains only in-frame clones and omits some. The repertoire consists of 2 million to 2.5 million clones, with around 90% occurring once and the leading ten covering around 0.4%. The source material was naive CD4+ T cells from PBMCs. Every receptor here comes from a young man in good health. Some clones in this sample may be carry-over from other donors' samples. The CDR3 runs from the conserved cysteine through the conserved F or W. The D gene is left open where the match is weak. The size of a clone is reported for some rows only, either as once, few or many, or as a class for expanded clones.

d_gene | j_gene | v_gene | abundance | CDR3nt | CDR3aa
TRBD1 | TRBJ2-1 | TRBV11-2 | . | TGTGCCAGCAGCCCCGACAGGGTATCCTACAATGAACAGTTCTTC | CASSPDRVSYNEQFF
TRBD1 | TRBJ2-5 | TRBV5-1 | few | TGCGCCAGCAGCTTGGGGACAGGGGGGGAGACCCAGTACTTC | CASSLGTGGETQYF
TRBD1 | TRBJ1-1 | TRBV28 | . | TGTGCCAGCAGTTTATTACAGGGGGCGGACACTGAAGCTTTCTTT | CASSLLQGADTEAFF
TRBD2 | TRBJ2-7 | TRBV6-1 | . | TGTGCCAGCAGGGGGTGGACTAGCGGCCTCTACGAGCAGTACTTC | CASRGWTSGLYEQYF
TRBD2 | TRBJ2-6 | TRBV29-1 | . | TGCAGCTATATCATCCGGGGGGAAAATCTGGGTGGGGCCAACGTCCTGACTTTC | CSYIIRGENLGGANVLTF
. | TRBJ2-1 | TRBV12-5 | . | TGTGCTAGTGGTTTCCCACGCTTCAATGAGCAGTTCTTC | CASGFPRFNEQFF
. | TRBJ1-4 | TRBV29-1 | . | TGCAGCGTGCGGGGCAGCGGGGGTGGAAAACTGTTTTTT | CSVRGSGGGKLFF
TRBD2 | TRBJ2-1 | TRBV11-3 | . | TGTGCCAGCAGCTTAGGTCGAGCGGGAGAGGGAGAGCAGTTCTTC | CASSLGRAGEGEQFF
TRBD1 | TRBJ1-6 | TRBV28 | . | TGTGCCGGCGGGACAGATAATTCACCCCTCCACTTT | CAGGTDNSPLHF
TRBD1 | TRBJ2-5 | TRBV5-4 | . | TGTGCCAGCAGCTTATCCGGGACAGGCCCCGAGACCCAGTACTTC | CASSLSGTGPETQYF
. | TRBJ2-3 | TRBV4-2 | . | TGTGCCAGCAGCCACTCCGGACCCCAAATCCTCGCTGATACGCAGTATTTT | CASSHSGPQILADTQYF
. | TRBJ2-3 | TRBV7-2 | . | TGTGCCAGCAGCTTGTACCGAAGCACAGATACGCAGTATTTT | CASSLYRSTDTQYF
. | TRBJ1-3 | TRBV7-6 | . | TGTGCCAGCAGCTTTTTCCGGGAAATCTCTGGAAACACCATATATTTT | CASSFFREISGNTIYF
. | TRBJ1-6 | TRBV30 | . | TGTGCCTGGCACTACCGGGACCGGATGGGTTCACCCCTCCACTTT | CAWHYRDRMGSPLHF
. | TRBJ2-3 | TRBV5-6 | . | TGTGCCAGCAGCCTCGGACGGTCTAGCACAGATACGCAGTATTTT | CASSLGRSSTDTQYF
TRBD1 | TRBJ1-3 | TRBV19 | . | TGTGCCAGTACCACGGGACAGGGAAGAGCCCCATACGGATGGATATATTTT | CASTTGQGRAPYGWIYF
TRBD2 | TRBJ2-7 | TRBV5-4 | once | TGTGCCAGCAGCTATCAGACTAGCGGGAGGGCTGGATACGAGCAGTACTTC | CASSYQTSGRAGYEQYF
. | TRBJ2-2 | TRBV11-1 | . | TGTGCCAGCAGCTTTTATGACAAGAACACCGGGGAGCTGTTTTTT | CASSFYDKNTGELFF
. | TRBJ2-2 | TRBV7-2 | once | TGTGCCAGCAGCCTCTCAGGGGCGCACACCGGGGAGCTGTTTTTT | CASSLSGAHTGELFF
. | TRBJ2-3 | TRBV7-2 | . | TGTGCCAGCAGCTTAGGTGGCAGCCCTAGGACAGATACGCAGTATTTT | CASSLGGSPRTDTQYF
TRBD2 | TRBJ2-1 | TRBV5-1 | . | TGCGCCAGCAGCTACAAAGGACTAGCGTCCGGCGGAGGGTCCTACAATGAGCAGTTCTTC | CASSYKGLASGGGSYNEQFF
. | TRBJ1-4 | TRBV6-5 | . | TGTGCCAGCAGTTACTCCGGAGAGGAAAAACTGTTTTTT | CASSYSGEEKLFF
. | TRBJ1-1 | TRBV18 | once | TGTGCCAGCTCACCAGGGGCCTTGGGAGCTTTCTTT | CASSPGALGAFF
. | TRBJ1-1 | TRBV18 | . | TGTGCCAGCTCACCACTTTCGGGGGCGCGTGGTACTGAAGCTTTCTTT | CASSPLSGARGTEAFF
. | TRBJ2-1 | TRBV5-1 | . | TGCGCCAGCAGCCTCCCCCGGGGTAGCGGTGCCTACAATGAGCAGTTCTTC | CASSLPRGSGAYNEQFF
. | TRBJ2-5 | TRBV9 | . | TGTGCCAGCAGCGGAGCCGGCGGTCAGGGGATTCGGGAGACCCAGTACTTC | CASSGAGGQGIRETQYF
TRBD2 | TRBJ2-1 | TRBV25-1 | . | TGTGCCAGCAGTGATCTTCGCGGGAGTCGGTACAATGAGCAGTTCTTC | CASSDLRGSRYNEQFF
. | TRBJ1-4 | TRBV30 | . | TGTGCCTGGAGTGTACTTGGGACCGCGCAAGAAAAACTGTTTTTT | CAWSVLGTAQEKLFF
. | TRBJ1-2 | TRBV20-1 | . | TGCAGTGCTAACAGGCCCTATGGCTACACCTTC | CSANRPYGYTF
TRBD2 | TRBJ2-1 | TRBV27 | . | TGTGCCAGCAGTTTACGAGCCGGGACTAGCGGATACAATGAGCAGTTCTTC | CASSLRAGTSGYNEQFF
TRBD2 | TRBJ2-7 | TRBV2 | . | TGTGCCAGCATTTCTAGCGGCGAGCAGTACTTC | CASISSGEQYF
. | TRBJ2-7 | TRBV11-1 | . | TGTGCCAGCAGCTTAAGGCTCAGGAGCTCCTACGAGCAGTACTTC | CASSLRLRSSYEQYF
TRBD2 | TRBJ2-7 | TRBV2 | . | TGTGCCAGCCGTCCTAGCGGCTCCTACGAGCAGTACTTC | CASRPSGSYEQYF
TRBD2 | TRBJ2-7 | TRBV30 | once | TGTGCCTGGAGTGCCCCCAGGACTAGCGGGAGGCCCCACGAGCAGTACTTC | CAWSAPRTSGRPHEQYF
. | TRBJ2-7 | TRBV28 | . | TGTGCCAGCAGTCCCCTCGAGGGCTACGAGCAGTACTTC | CASSPLEGYEQYF
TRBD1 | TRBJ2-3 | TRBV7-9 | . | TGTGCCAGCAGCGCCGGGACAGGGGGCGCAGATACGCAGTATTTT | CASSAGTGGADTQYF
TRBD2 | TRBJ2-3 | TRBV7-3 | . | TGTGCCAGCAGCTTCGGACTAGCGGGCGGCGATACGCAGTATTTT | CASSFGLAGGDTQYF
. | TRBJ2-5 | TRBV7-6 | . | TGTGCCAGCAGCCCGAGGGAGCGAGCGACCCAGTACTTC | CASSPRERATQYF
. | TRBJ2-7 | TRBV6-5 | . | TGTGCCAGCGGGAAAGGGGTCCCGCTAGAACAGTACTTC | CASGKGVPLEQYF
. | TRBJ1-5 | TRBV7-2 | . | TGTGCCAGCAGCTTAAGTGGGAATCAGCCCCAGCATTTT | CASSLSGNQPQHF
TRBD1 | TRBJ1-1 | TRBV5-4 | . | TGTGCCAGCAGCAGGGGACAGTTTGAAGCTTTCTTT | CASSRGQFEAFF
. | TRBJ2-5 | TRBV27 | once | TGTGCCAGCAGTTTAGCTACCATTGGGGAGACCCAGTACTTC | CASSLATIGETQYF
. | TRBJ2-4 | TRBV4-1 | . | TGCGCCAGCAGCCAAGATGGGGCGGCATCTGGAAACATTCAGTACTTC | CASSQDGAASGNIQYF
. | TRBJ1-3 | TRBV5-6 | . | TGTGCCAGCAGCTTCCTAGACTCTGGAAACACCATATATTTT | CASSFLDSGNTIYF
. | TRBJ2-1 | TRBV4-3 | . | TGCGCCAGCAGCCAAGATCCCAGACGTACGATCGATGAGCAGTTCTTC | CASSQDPRRTIDEQFF
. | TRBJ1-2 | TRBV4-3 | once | TGCGCCAGCAGCCAAGATCAGGGTACGAGCTACACCTTC | CASSQDQGTSYTF
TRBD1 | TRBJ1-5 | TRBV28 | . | TGTGCCAGCAGAACCGGGACAGAACGTAATCAGCCCCAGCATTTT | CASRTGTERNQPQHF
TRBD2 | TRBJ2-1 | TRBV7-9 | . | TGTGCCAGCAGCTTGGGAGCGGGAGTCTACAATGAGCAGTTCTTC | CASSLGAGVYNEQFF
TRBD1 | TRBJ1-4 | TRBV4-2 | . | TGTGCCAGCAGCCAAGCCCCCGGGACAGGCAGTTATAATGAAAAACTGTTTTTT | CASSQAPGTGSYNEKLFF
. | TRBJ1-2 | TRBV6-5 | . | TGTGCCAGCAGTATAGGGACGGCCGTTGACTATGGCTACACCTTC | CASSIGTAVDYGYTF
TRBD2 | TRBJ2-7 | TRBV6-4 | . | TGTGCCAGCTCGGGTGGAGCGGGGCCGTACGAGCAGTACTTC | CASSGGAGPYEQYF
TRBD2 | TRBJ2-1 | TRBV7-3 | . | TGTGCCAGCAGCTCGGGACTAGCGGAGAATGAGCAGTTCTTC | CASSSGLAENEQFF
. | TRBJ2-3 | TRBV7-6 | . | TGTGCCAGCAGCTCGGCCAGAGATACGCAGTATTTT | CASSSARDTQYF
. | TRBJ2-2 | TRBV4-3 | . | TGCGCCAGCAGCCAAGAACGAATGCGCACCGGGGAGCTGTTTTTT | CASSQERMRTGELFF
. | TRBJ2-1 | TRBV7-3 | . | TGTGCCAGCAGCCCTTACGGGCAGCCCGGGGTCGGTGAGCAGTTCTTC | CASSPYGQPGVGEQFF
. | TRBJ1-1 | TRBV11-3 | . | TGTGCCAGCAGCTTAGGGAGAAGGAACACTGAAGCTTTCTTT | CASSLGRRNTEAFF